These 2 T cell receptor beta chains share one sample of origin, sequenced in a study of CD39 and CD103 CD8 tumor-infiltrating T cells. Method: immunoSEQ multiplex PCR; TCRdb's copy keeps in-frame clones and lacks some. The sample contains 15,000 to 20,000 clones, 75% to 95% of which appear only once. The source material was CD8+ T cells sorted from blood. As to subset: total memory CD8 T cells (CD45RA-CCR7+/-) from blood or uninvolved lymph node. The source of these receptors is a human donor with head and neck squamous cell carcinoma.

This clone was recorded only once. V usage is TRBV7-9 and J usage is TRBJ2-7, with D unresolved. The CDR3 runs 19 residues. Trimming shortened V by 1 base and J by 2 bases, and 24 bases separated the two germline ends. Germline values: CDR1 SEHNR, CDR2 FQNEAQ (reference sequence). The CDR3 sequence is CASSLGLGSPAESPYEQYF. The CDR3, as DNA: TGTGCCAGCAGCTTAGGATTAGGGTCCCCGGCCGAGAGCCCCTACGAGCAGTACTTC.

The J gene is TRBJ2-7, the V gene TRBV27; perhaps TRBD1 as D (6 bases). The CDR3 runs 13 residues. CDR1 and CDR2 from the germline V gene are MNHEY and SMNVEV (reference sequence). The ends were cut back, 6 bases at V and 3 bases at J, with 12 bases in the middle. Here the CDR3 reads CASSLGQSYEQYF. CDR3 in DNA: TGTGCCAGCAGCCTCGGACAGAGCTACGAGCAGTACTTC.